These 16 T cell receptor beta chains came from one sample sequenced in a study of blood T cell repertoires in COVID-19. Measured with immunoSEQ multiplex PCR; TCRdb has only the in-frame clones, and not every one. The sample holds more than 250,000 clones, 80% to 90% seen once. What was sequenced was PBMCs or T cells enriched from blood (not recorded which). Receptors were obtained from a man aged 30 to 39 who had recovered from COVID-19.

The chain joins TRBV18 to TRBJ2-6; possible D gene TRBD1, 6 bases. Trimming removed 3 bases at V and 2 bases at J, with 11 bases between. This CDR3 contains 16 residues. CDR1 and CDR2 from the germline V gene are KGHSH and LQKENI. CDR3 protein: CASSPNRAPGANVLTF. The CDR3 coding sequence is TGTGCCAGCTCACCCAACAGGGCCCCTGGGGCCAACGTCCTGACTTTC.

The V gene is TRBV7-2, the J gene TRBJ1-1; unclear D gene. Between the trimmed V and J ends, which lost 1 base and 3 bases, there was a span of 6 bases. In germline, CDR1 is SGHTA, CDR2 FQGNSA. This CDR3 has 13 residues. In DNA, the CDR3 is TGTGCCAGCAGCTTAGTTTCCGACACTGAAGCTTTCTTT. Translating it yields CASSLVSDTEAFF.

This clone was detected only a few times. The rearrangement joins TRBV4-3 to TRBJ2-7; TRBD1 is a possible D gene (6 bases). V gave up 4 bases and J gave up 0 bases, with 16 bases separating them. The CDR3 contains 16 residues. Per germline, CDR1 LGHNA and CDR2 YSLEER. The CDR3 protein is CASSPGAGWVSYEQYF. As DNA, the CDR3 is TGCGCCAGCAGCCCAGGGGCAGGATGGGTCTCCTACGAGCAGTACTTC.

V usage is TRBV15 and J usage is TRBJ2-3; 11 bases fit TRBD2. The CDR3 contains 16 residues. J gave up 0 bases and V 6 bases, and 5 bases lay outside the gene matches. Germline CDR1 is LNHNV and CDR2 is YYDKDF (reference sequence). The chain's CDR3 is CATRKGLADSTDTQYF. DNA of the CDR3: TGTGCCACCAGGAAGGGACTAGCGGATAGCACAGATACGCAGTATTTT.

This chain uses TRBV4-1 with TRBJ1-2; perhaps TRBD1 as D (5 bases). Germline values: CDR1 MGHRA, CDR2 YSYEKL. The V and J ends lost 0 bases and 7 bases respectively, with 15 bases between them. The CDR3 is 15 residues long. CDR3 in amino acids: CASSQDYPGSSGYTF. The CDR3 bases are TGCGCCAGCAGCCAAGATTATCCAGGGTCGAGTGGCTACACCTTC.

This clone was found once. This chain links TRBV2 with TRBJ1-6, with D possibly TRBD1 on 5 matching bases. The V gene lost 9 bases and the J gene lost 0 bases, with 15 bases spanning the gap. The germline V gene has CDR1 SNHLY and CDR2 FYNNEI. The length of the CDR3 is 16 residues. The CDR3 region has the DNA TGTGCCAGTCGGGGGTCTTTTAGCTCCTATAATTCACCCCTCCACTTT. This encodes CASRGSFSSYNSPLHF.

The genes are TRBV13 and TRBJ1-1; D is unclear. V lost 5 bases to trimming and J lost 3 bases, with 16 bases between them. Germline CDR1 reads PRHDT; CDR2 reads FYEKMQ (reference sequence). There are 15 residues in the CDR3. The CDR3 protein is CASSRSRRRDTEAFF. In DNA, the CDR3 is TGTGCCAGCAGCCGATCACGACGGCGGGACACTGAAGCTTTCTTT.

The gene calls are TRBV11-2 and TRBJ2-1; weak D call: TRBD1 (6 bases). The CDR3 runs to 16 residues. V was trimmed by 2 bases and J by 7 bases, leaving 18 bases between them. Germline V lookup: CDR1 SGHAT, CDR2 FQNNGV. The CDR3 coding sequence is TGTGCCAGCAGCTTACCCGGACAGATAATACAGAATGAGCAGTTCTTC. Translating it yields CASSLPGQIIQNEQFF.

Written as DNA, the CDR3 is TGTGCCAGCAGCGTGCGTGGGCTCAGCACAGATACGCAGTATTTT. Translating gives CASSVRGLSTDTQYF. The chain is built from TRBV9 and TRBJ2-3; D remains unclear. The V gene's germline CDR1 is SGDLS and CDR2 YYNGEE. The CDR3 is 15 amino acids. Trimming left V 2 bases short and J 0 bases short, with 10 bases between. Full variable domain (rest looked up from reference TRBV9 and TRBJ2-3): DSGVTQTPKHLITATGQRVTLRCSPRSGDLSVYWYQQSLDQGLQFLIQYYNGEERAKGNILERFSAQQFPDLHSELNLSSLELGDSALYFCASSVRGLSTDTQYFGPGTRLTVL.

This clone appeared once. The genes are TRBV6-2 or TRBV6-3 and TRBJ2-5, with a possible D match to TRBD2 (7 bases). Looked up from germline, CDR1 is MNHEY and CDR2 is SVGEGT. V gave up 2 bases and J gave up 5 bases, with 15 bases separating them. This CDR3 is 15 amino acids long. CDR3 DNA: TGTGCCAGCAGTTACGTTGGGGGGGGGCCTGAGACCCAGTACTTC. Translating gives CASSYVGGGPETQYF.

The V gene is TRBV7-8, the J gene TRBJ1-6; 8 bases match TRBD1. The V and J ends lost 4 bases and 10 bases, in that order; junction bases with no gene match: 9. The CDR3 has 15 residues. The germline V gene has CDR1 SGHVS and CDR2 FQNEAQ. CDR3 bases: TGTGCCAGCAGCTACCAGGGGGCATCTGGATCACCCCTCCACTTT. Its translation: CASSYQGASGSPLHF. Full variable domain (rest looked up from reference TRBV7-8 and TRBJ1-6): GAGVSQSPRYKVAKRGQDVALRCDPISGHVSLFWYQQALGQGPEFLTYFQNEAQLDKSGLPSDRFFAERPEGSVSTLKIQRTQQEDSAVYLCASSYQGASGSPLHFGNGTRLTVT.

The chain is built from TRBV12-3 or TRBV12-4 and TRBJ2-1; possible D gene TRBD1, 5 bases. V dropped 0 bases and J dropped 9 bases, with 6 bases sitting between them. This CDR3 spans 12 amino acids. CDR3 region: CASSLATGEQFF. CDR3 in DNA: TGTGCCAGCAGTTTAGCCACAGGTGAGCAGTTCTTC.

This chain uses TRBV5-4 with TRBJ2-1; a weak D match, TRBD1 (6 bases). Germline values: CDR1 SGHNT, CDR2 YYREEE (reference sequence). The CDR3 consists of 13 residues. The V end was cut by 5 bases, the J end by 7 bases, with 13 bases between. The CDR3 protein is CASRPTRGNEQFF. Written as DNA, the CDR3 is TGTGCCAGCAGACCAACTAGGGGGAATGAGCAGTTCTTC.

V gene TRBV27 combines with J gene TRBJ1-6; possibly TRBD1 for D (5 bases). Germline values: CDR1 MNHEY, CDR2 SMNVEV (reference sequence). The CDR3 runs to 12 residues. The ends were cut back, 9 bases at V and 8 bases at J, with 11 bases in the middle. CDR3 coding DNA: TGTGCCAGTTGGGGCCCGGATTCACCCCTCCACTTT. Translating gives CASWGPDSPLHF.

This clone was seen only once. The CDR3 nucleotides are TGTGCCAGCAGTGAACCAGGGACAGGGCCCCCCGGTAGCACAGATACGCAGTATTTT. Residues: CASSEPGTGPPGSTDTQYF. The chain recombines TRBV2 with TRBJ2-3, with TRBD1 identical over 9 bases. Trimming removed 2 bases from V and 0 bases from J; junction bases left unmatched: 12. The CDR3 covers 19 residues. Germline V lookup: CDR1 SNHLY, CDR2 FYNNEI.

Details on this clone: This sample includes further DNA sequences coding for the same CDR3. The chain is built from TRBV7-3 and TRBJ2-5; the D gene is possibly TRBD2 (5 bases). Trimming pared 1 base from V and 7 bases from J, leaving 10 bases between. This CDR3 comprises 13 residues. Germline lookup yields CDR1 SGHTA and CDR2 FQGTGA. The CDR3 loop is CASSLNPEGTQYF. DNA for the CDR3: TGTGCCAGCAGCTTAAACCCCGAGGGGACCCAGTACTTC.